These 11 T cell receptor beta chains came from one sample sequenced in a study of OX40 agonist ivuxolimab in advanced cancers. This table comes from immunoSEQ multiplex PCR, and its TCRdb copy is limited to in-frame clones, with some not included. The sample comprises 57,000 or so clones, 89% of which are singletons, and over 15% rests with the top ten. This material consisted of CD4+ or CD8+ T cells sorted from blood, taken in a trial of the OX40 agonist ivuxolimab. The receptor source for this set is an adult with an advanced solid tumor such as melanoma, head and neck, liver or kidney cancer.

The chain couples TRBV27 to TRBJ2-1; D gene unclear. Trimming took off 4 bases at V and 8 bases at J, with 12 bases between the two ends. Germline CDR1 MNHEY, CDR2 SMNVEV (reference sequence). The CDR3 is 13 residues long. CDR3 protein: CASSSTGPYEQFF. CDR3 DNA sequence: TGTGCCAGCAGTTCAACTGGGCCCTATGAGCAGTTCTTC.

CDR3 sequence: CASSSLLDSGYNEQFF. The CDR3 nucleotides read TGTGCCAGCAGTTCTCTGTTGGACAGTGGGTACAATGAGCAGTTCTTC. The chain links TRBV6-5 to TRBJ2-1; D is perhaps TRBD1 (6 bases). The V gene lost 4 bases and the J gene lost 4 bases, with 17 bases spanning the gap. In germline, CDR1 is MNHEY, CDR2 SVGAGI. This CDR3 comprises 16 residues.

This chain connects TRBV5-1 to TRBJ2-1; D unresolved. This CDR3 is built from 16 residues. Germline CDR1 is SGHRS and CDR2 is YFSETQ. The germline V and J ends were trimmed by 0 bases and 0 bases, with 10 bases remaining between them. The CDR3 nucleotides are TGCGCCAGCAGCTTGGGTACAGACGACTCCTACAATGAGCAGTTCTTC. Amino acids: CASSLGTDDSYNEQFF.

The V call is TRBV27, the J call TRBJ2-7; D may be TRBD1 (5 bases). The germline gives CDR1 MNHEY, CDR2 SMNVEV (reference sequence). The CDR3 has 15 amino acids. V was shortened by 5 bases and J by 2 bases, with 16 bases between the two germline ends. The CDR3 protein is CASSPRGTGPYEQYF. CDR3 DNA sequence: TGTGCCAGCAGTCCAAGGGGCACCGGCCCCTACGAGCAGTACTTC.

The chain carries TRBV4-2 and TRBJ2-2; D uncertain. The length of the CDR3 is 12 residues. V was cut by 3 bases and J by 7 bases, with 6 bases left in between. Germline V lookup: CDR1 LGHNA, CDR2 YNFKEQ. CDR3: CASSHLGGELFF. In DNA form, the CDR3 reads TGTGCCAGCAGCCACTTGGGCGGGGAGCTGTTTTTT.

This sequence joins TRBV27 and TRBJ2-2; 9 bases align to TRBD1. CDR1 MNHEY and CDR2 SMNVEV come from the germline V gene (reference sequence). The CDR3 is 16 amino acids. J lost 4 bases, V lost 4 bases, and 7 bases had no gene match. The CDR3: CASSSTGGAGTGELFF. The CDR3 coding sequence is TGTGCCAGCAGTTCCACAGGGGGCGCAGGCACCGGGGAGCTGTTTTTT.

V gene TRBV9 combines with J gene TRBJ1-5; TRBD1 matches at 7 bases. This CDR3 contains 14 residues. The germline V gene has CDR1 SGDLS and CDR2 YYNGEE. V was clipped by 3 bases and J by 3 bases; unmatched bases: 3. For the CDR3, the DNA is TGTGCCAGCAGCGCCACAGGGGTCAATCAGCCCCAGCATTTT. This translates into CASSATGVNQPQHF. The full variable domain, with the rest looked up from reference TRBV9 and TRBJ1-5, is DSGVTQTPKHLITATGQRVTLRCSPRSGDLSVYWYQQSLDQGLQFLIQYYNGEERAKGNILERFSAQQFPDLHSELNLSSLELGDSALYFCASSATGVNQPQHFGDGTRLSIL.

CDR3 sequence: CASGKTTSVETYNEQFF. As DNA, the CDR3 is TGTGCCAGCGGAAAAACCACCTCGGTAGAAACCTACAATGAGCAGTTCTTC. The V and J genes are TRBV27 and TRBJ2-1; D is unresolved. The ends were cut back, 8 bases at V and 2 bases at J, with 22 bases in the middle. Germline CDR1 and CDR2: MNHEY and SMNVEV (reference sequence). The CDR3 loop spans 17 amino acids.

This chain joins TRBV27 and TRBJ2-1; maybe TRBD2 (6 bases). V was trimmed by 5 bases and J by 9 bases, leaving 17 bases between them. Looked up from germline, CDR1 is MNHEY and CDR2 is SMNVEV (reference sequence). This CDR3 is 14 amino acids long. CDR3 residues: CASSPVTSNGEQFF. The CDR3 DNA sequence: TGTGCCAGCAGTCCCGTCACTAGCAACGGTGAGCAGTTCTTC.

This clone has a single count. The chain uses TRBV4-3 and TRBJ2-7; 7 nucleotides match TRBD2. Germline loops: CDR1 LGHNA, CDR2 YSLEER. The J segment lost 0 bases and the V segment lost 8 bases, leaving 10 bases of the junction unmatched. This CDR3 region has 15 residues. The chain's CDR3 is CASSPLGGSSYEQYF. In nucleotides, the CDR3 is TGCGCCAGCTCGCCACTCGGGGGGAGCTCCTACGAGCAGTACTTC.

The chain has TRBV7-8 and TRBJ2-1; the match to TRBD1 covers 7 bases. The CDR3 length is 13 residues. V lost 4 bases and J lost 5; bases outside the gene matches: 2. Germline lookup yields CDR1 SGHVS and CDR2 FQNEAQ. CDR3 sequence (DNA): TGTGCCAGCAGCTCGGGACAGAACAATGAGCAGTTCTTC. Protein sequence: CASSSGQNNEQFF.